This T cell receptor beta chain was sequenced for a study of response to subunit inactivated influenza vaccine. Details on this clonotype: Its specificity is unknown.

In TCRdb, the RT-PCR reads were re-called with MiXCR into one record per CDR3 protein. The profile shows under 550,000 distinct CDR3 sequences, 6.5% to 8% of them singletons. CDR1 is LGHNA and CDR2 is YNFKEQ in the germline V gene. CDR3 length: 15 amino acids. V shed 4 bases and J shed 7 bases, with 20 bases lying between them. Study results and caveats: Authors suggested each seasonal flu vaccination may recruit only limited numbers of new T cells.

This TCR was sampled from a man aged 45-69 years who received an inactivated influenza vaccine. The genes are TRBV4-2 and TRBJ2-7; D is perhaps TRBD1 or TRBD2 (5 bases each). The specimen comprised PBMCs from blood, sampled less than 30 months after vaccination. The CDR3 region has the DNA TGTGCCAGCAGCCCGAGGCAAGGGGACGTTCGGGAGCAGTACTTC. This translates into CASSPRQGDVREQYF.